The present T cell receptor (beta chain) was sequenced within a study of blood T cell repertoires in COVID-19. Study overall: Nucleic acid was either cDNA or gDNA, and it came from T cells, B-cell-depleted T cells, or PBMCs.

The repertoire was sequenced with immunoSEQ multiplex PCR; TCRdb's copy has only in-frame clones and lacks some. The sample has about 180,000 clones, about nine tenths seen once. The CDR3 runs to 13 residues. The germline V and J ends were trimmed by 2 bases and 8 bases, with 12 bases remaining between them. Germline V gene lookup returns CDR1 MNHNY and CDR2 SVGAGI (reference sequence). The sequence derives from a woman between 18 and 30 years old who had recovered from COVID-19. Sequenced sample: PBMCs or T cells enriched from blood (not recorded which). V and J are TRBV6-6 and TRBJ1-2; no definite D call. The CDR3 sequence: CASSYDSTGGYTF. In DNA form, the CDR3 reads TGTGCCAGCAGTTACGATTCCACGGGAGGCTACACCTTC.